One T cell receptor beta chain is described in this entry. The data stem from a study of blood T cell repertoires in COVID-19. Study-level information: Researchers got acute and convalescent COVID-19 samples from the United States, Italy and Spain. In each case, the material was cDNA or gDNA derived from T cells, B-cell-depleted T cells, or PBMCs.

Here immunoSEQ multiplex PCR was the method, and the copy in TCRdb shows in-frame clones only, minus some. The sample records around 130,000 clones, around 80% being singletons. The V end lost 7 bases, the J end lost 4 bases, and 10 bases lay between the germline ends. CDR1 is SQVTM and CDR2 is ANQGSEA in the germline V gene. This CDR3 is built from 11 residues. The source of this sequence is a man aged 35 to 55 with acute COVID-19. Sequencing was performed on PBMCs or T cells enriched from blood (not recorded which). The rearrangement uses TRBV29-1 and TRBJ1-1; the D gene is possibly TRBD1 (6 bases). DNA for the CDR3: TGCAGCGGTCGGGACACCACTGAAGCTTTCTTT. Translation: CSGRDTTEAFF.